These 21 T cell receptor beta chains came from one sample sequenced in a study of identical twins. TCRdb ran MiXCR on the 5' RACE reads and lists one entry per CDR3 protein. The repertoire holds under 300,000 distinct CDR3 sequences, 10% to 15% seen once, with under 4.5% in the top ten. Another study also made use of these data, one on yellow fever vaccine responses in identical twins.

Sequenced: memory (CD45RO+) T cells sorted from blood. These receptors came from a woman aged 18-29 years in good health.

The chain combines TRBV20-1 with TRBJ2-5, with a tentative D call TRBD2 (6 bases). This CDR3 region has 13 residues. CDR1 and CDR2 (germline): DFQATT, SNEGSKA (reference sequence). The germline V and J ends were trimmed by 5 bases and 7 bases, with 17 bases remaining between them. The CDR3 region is CSAPLGTWGTQYF. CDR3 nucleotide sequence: TGCAGTGCTCCCCTGGGGACTTGGGGGACCCAGTACTTC.

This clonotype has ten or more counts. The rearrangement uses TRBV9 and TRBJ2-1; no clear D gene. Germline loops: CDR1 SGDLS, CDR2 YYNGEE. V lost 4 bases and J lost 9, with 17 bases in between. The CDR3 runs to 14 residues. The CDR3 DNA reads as TGTGCCAGCAGCCAAGCCCTCGTAAGTAGTGAGCAGTTCTTC. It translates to CASSQALVSSEQFF.

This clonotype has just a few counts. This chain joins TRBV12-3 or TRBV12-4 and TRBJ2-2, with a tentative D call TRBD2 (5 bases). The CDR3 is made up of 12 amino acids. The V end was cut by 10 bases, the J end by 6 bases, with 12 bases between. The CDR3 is CATRGMSGELFF. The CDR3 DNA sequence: TGTGCCACTAGAGGGATGTCCGGGGAGCTGTTTTTT.

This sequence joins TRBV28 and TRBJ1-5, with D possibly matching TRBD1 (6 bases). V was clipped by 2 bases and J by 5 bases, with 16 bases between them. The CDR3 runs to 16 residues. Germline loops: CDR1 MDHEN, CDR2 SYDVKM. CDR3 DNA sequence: TGTGCCAGCAGTTTACCCCTACAGGGACTTCATCAGCCCCAGCATTTT. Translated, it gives CASSLPLQGLHQPQHF.

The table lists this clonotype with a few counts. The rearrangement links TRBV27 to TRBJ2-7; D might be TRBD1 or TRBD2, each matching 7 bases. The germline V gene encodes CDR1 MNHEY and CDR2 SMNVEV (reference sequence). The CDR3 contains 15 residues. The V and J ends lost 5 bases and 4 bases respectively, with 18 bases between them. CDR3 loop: CASSPLGGGRYEQYF. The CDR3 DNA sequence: TGTGCCAGCAGTCCCCTGGGAGGGGGCAGGTACGAGCAGTACTTC.

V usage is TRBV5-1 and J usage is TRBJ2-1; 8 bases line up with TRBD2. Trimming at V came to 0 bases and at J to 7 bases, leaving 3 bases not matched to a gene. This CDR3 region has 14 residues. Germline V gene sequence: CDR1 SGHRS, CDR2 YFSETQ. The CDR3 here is CASSLGLAQNEQFF. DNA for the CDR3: TGCGCCAGCAGCTTGGGACTAGCGCAGAATGAGCAGTTCTTC.

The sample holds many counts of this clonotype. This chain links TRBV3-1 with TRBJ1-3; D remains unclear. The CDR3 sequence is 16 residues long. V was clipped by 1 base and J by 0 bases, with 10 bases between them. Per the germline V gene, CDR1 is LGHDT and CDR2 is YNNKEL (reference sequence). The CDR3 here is CASSQGSSDSGNTIYF. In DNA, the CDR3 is TGTGCCAGCAGCCAAGGGTCCTCAGACTCTGGAAACACCATATATTTT.

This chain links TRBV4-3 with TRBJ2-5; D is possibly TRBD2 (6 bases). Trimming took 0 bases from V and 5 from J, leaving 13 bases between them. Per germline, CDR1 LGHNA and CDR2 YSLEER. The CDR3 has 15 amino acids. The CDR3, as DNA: TGCGCCAGCAGCCAAGATTCCAGGGACTGGGAGACCCAGTACTTC. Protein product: CASSQDSRDWETQYF.

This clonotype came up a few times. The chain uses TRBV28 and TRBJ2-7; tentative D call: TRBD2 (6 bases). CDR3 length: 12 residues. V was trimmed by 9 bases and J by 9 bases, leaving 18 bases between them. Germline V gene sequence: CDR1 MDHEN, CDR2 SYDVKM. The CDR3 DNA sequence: TGTGCCAGTACTTCGACTAGGGTGACGCAGTACTTC. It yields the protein CASTSTRVTQYF.

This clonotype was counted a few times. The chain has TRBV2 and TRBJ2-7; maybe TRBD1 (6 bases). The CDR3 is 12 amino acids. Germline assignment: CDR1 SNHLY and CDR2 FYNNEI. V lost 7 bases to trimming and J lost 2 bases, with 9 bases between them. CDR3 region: CASTWTAYEQYF. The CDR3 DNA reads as TGTGCCAGCACTTGGACAGCCTACGAGCAGTACTTC.

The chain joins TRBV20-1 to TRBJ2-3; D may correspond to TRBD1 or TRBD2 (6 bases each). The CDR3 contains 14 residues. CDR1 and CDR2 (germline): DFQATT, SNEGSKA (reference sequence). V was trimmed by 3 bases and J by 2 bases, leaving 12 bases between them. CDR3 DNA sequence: TGCAGTGCTAGGTCTGGGGGGCTCACAGATACGCAGTATTTT. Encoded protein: CSARSGGLTDTQYF.

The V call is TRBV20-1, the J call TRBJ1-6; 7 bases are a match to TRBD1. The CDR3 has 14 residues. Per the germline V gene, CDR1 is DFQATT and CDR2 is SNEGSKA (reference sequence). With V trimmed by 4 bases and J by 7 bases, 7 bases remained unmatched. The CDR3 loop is CSAIRGQGNSPLHF. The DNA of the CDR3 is TGCAGTGCTATAAGGGGGCAGGGGAATTCACCCCTCCACTTT.

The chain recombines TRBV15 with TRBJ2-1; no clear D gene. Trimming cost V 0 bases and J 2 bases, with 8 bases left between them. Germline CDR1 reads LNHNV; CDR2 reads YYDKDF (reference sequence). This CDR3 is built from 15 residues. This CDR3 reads CATSRDYRPYNEQFF. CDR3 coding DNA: TGTGCCACCAGCAGAGATTACCGTCCCTACAATGAGCAGTTCTTC.

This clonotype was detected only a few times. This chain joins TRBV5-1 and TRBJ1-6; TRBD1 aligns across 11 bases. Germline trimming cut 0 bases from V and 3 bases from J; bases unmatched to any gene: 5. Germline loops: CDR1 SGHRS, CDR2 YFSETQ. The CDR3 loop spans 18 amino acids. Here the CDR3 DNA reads TGCGCCAGCAGCTTGGAACCCGGGACAGGGGGCTATAATTCACCCCTCCACTTT. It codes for CASSLEPGTGGYNSPLHF.

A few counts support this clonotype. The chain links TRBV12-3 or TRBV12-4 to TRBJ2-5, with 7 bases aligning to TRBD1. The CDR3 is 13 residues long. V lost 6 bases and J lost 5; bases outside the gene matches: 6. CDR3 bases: TGTGCCAGCAGGGTCGACAGGGAGGAGACCCAGTACTTC. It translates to CASRVDREETQYF.

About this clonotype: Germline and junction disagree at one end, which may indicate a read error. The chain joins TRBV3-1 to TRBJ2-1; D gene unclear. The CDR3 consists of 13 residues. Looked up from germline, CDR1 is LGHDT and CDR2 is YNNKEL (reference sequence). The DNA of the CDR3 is TGTGCCAGCAGCCACGAAAAAATTAGTGAGCAGTTTTTC. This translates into CASSHEKISEQFF.

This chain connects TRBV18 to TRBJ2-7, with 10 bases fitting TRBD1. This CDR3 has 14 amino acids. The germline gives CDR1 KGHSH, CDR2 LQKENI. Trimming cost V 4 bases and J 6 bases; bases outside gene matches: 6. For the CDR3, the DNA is TGTGCCAGCTCACGAGGACAGGGGGAGGGCGAGCAGTACTTC. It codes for CASSRGQGEGEQYF.

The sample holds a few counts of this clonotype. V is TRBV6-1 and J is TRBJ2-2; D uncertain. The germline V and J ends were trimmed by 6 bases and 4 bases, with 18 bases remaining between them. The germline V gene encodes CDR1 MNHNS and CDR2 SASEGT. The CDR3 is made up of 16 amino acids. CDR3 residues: CASSPPDGLTTGELFF. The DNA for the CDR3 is TGTGCCAGCAGCCCCCCCGACGGATTGACCACCGGGGAGCTGTTTTTT.

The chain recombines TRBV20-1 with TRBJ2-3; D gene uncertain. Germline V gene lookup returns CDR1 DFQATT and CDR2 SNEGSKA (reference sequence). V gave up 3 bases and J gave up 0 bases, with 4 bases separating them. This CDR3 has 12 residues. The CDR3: CSARWSTDTQYF. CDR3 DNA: TGCAGTGCTAGGTGGAGCACAGATACGCAGTATTTT.

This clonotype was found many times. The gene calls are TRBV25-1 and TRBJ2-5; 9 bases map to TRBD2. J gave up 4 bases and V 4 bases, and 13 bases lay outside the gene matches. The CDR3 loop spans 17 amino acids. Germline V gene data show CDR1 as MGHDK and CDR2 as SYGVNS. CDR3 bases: TGTGCCAGCAGTGCTCCGACTGGGCGGGAGGGGAGAGAGACCCAGTACTTC. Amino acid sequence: CASSAPTGREGRETQYF.

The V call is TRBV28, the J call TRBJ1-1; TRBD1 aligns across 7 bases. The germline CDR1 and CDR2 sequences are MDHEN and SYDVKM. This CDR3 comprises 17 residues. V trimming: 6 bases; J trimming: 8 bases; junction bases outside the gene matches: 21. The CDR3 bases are TGTGCCAGCAGCCGCGTATTCCACAGGGGCCCCGATCCCGAAGCTTTCTTT. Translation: CASSRVFHRGPDPEAFF. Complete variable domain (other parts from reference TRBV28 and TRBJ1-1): DVKVTQSSRYLVKRTGEKVFLECVQDMDHENMFWYRQDPGLGLRLIYFSYDVKMKEKGDIPEGYSVSREKKERFSLILESASTNQTSMYLCASSRVFHRGPDPEAFFGQGTRLTVV.